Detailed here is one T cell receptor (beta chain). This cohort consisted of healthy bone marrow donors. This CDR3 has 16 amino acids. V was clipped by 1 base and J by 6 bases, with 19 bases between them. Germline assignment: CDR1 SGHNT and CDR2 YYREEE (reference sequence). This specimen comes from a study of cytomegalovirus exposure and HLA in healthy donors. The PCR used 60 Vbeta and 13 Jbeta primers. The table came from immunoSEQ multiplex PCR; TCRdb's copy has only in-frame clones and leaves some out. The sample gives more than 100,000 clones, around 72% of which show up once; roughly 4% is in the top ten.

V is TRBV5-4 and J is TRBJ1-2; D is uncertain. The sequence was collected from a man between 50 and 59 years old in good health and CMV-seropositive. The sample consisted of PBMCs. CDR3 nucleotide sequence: TGTGCCAGCAGCTTGATCTATCGGGCGAAGGAGGATGGCTACACCTTC. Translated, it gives CASSLIYRAKEDGYTF.